These T cell receptor beta chains were read from a single sample in a study of T cells after yellow fever vaccination. TCRdb re-called the 5' RACE reads with MiXCR, one entry per CDR3 protein. The data contain some 160,000 distinct CDR3 sequences, roughly 9% of them seen just once; the ten biggest clones take up approximately 35%. The specimen comprised CD8+ T cells sorted from PBMCs, sampled 45 days after the yellow fever booster vaccination. The receptors originated from a man in his late teens or twenties who received the YFV17D yellow fever vaccine. CDR3s include the opening cysteine and the closing phenylalanine or tryptophan. The D gene is left open where the match is weak. Expanded clones get a size class; other rows say once, few or many, or leave the size out.

clone_size d_call j_call v_call cdr3_aa cdr3_nt
. TRBD1 TRBJ2-5 TRBV14 CASSGDSQETQYF TGTGCCAGCAGCGGGGACAGTCAAGAGACCCAGTACTTC
. . TRBJ2-3 TRBV4-2 CASSQEQGSDTQYF TGTGCCAGCAGCCAAGAGCAAGGGTCAGATACGCAGTATTTT
. TRBD2 TRBJ2-5 TRBV7-2 CASSLDAGGGRETQYF TGTGCCAGCAGCTTAGACGCCGGGGGGGGTCGAGAGACCCAGTACTTC
few . TRBJ2-2 TRBV6-6 CASSYPIDSGREAGELFF TGTGCCAGCAGTTACCCCATCGATTCGGGTCGGGAAGCCGGGGAGCTGTTTTTT
few . TRBJ2-2 TRBV12-3/TRBV12-4 CASSTKGVYTTGELFF TGTGCCAGCAGTACAAAAGGTGTTTACACCACCGGGGAGCTGTTTTTT
few . TRBJ2-3 TRBV7-8 CASLPFPRTTSTDTQYF TGTGCCAGCCTGCCTTTTCCTCGTACGACTAGCACAGATACGCAGTATTTT
. . TRBJ2-7 TRBV20-1 CSARDRGGAYEQYF TGCAGTGCTAGAGATCGAGGGGGAGCCTACGAGCAGTACTTC
many . TRBJ2-2 TRBV7-9 CASSPYRELNTGELFF TGTGCCAGCAGCCCCTACCGGGAACTAAACACCGGGGAGCTGTTTTTT
few . TRBJ2-7 TRBV12-3/TRBV12-4 CASSLGANEQYF TGTGCCAGCAGTTTAGGCGCTAACGAGCAGTACTTC
. . TRBJ2-7 TRBV5-1 CASSLAYAQPVHEQYF TGCGCCAGCAGCTTGGCTTACGCCCAGCCGGTGCACGAGCAGTACTTC
many . TRBJ2-1 TRBV4-3 CASSSPSVSSYNEQFF TGCGCCAGCAGCTCCCCCAGCGTGAGCTCCTACAATGAGCAGTTCTTC
few TRBD1 TRBJ2-1 TRBV7-8 CASSITRDRGGGSYNEQFF TGTGCCAGCAGCATCACTCGGGACAGGGGAGGGGGCTCCTACAATGAGCAGTTCTTC
. . TRBJ2-7 TRBV20-1 CSARDEGAEQYF TGCAGTGCTAGAGATGAGGGTGCCGAGCAGTACTTC
. TRBD1 TRBJ2-2 TRBV19 CASSLGVGIGGITGELFF TGTGCCAGTAGTCTTGGGGTCGGGATAGGGGGCATCACCGGGGAGCTGTTTTTT
. . TRBJ2-1 TRBV4-2 CASSGSYNEQFF TGTGCCAGCTCGGGGTCCTACAATGAGCAGTTCTTC
. TRBD1 TRBJ1-4 TRBV5-1 CASSPGTEWTTNEKLFF TGCGCCAGCAGCCCCGGGACAGAATGGACAACTAATGAAAAACTGTTTTTT
many . TRBJ1-1 TRBV6-2/TRBV6-3 CASSYGLPTRRNTEAFF TGTGCCAGCAGTTACGGCCTACCGACACGGCGGAACACTGAAGCTTTCTTT
many . TRBJ2-1 TRBV2 CASSDGRGSYNEQFF TGTGCCAGCAGTGACGGGCGGGGCTCCTACAATGAGCAGTTCTTC
. TRBD2 TRBJ2-3 TRBV7-3 CASSPTGGIRNTQYF TGTGCCAGCAGCCCGACGGGGGGGATCAGGAATACGCAGTATTTT
few . TRBJ2-3 TRBV5-1 CASSLEGSRGPTDTQYF TGCGCCAGCAGCTTGGAAGGATCAAGGGGACCCACAGATACGCAGTATTTT
. . TRBJ2-1 TRBV27 CASTAGGSSYNEQFF TGTGCCAGCACCGCCGGAGGGAGCTCCTACAATGAGCAGTTCTTC
few TRBD1 TRBJ2-7 TRBV5-6 CASSLTGWTGGVYEQYF TGTGCCAGCAGCTTGACGGGATGGACAGGGGGCGTCTACGAGCAGTACTTC
. TRBD1 TRBJ1-6 TRBV6-5 CASSPQGRLDSPLHF TGTGCCAGCAGTCCACAGGGGCGTCTCGATTCACCCCTCCACTTT
few . TRBJ1-1 TRBV19 CASSIGFGTEAFF TGTGCCAGTAGTATAGGATTCGGCACTGAAGCTTTCTTT
. . TRBJ1-2 TRBV27 CASSPSGRGYWNGYTF TGTGCCAGCAGTCCCTCTGGAAGGGGGTATTGGAATGGCTACACCTTC
. . TRBJ2-1 TRBV12-5 CASGLMLGYNEQFF TGTGCTAGTGGTTTGATGCTGGGTTACAATGAGCAGTTCTTC
once . TRBJ1-5 TRBV12-3/TRBV12-4 CASSFGQGVQPQHF TGTGCCAGCAGTTTTGGGCAGGGTGTTCAGCCCCAGCATTTT